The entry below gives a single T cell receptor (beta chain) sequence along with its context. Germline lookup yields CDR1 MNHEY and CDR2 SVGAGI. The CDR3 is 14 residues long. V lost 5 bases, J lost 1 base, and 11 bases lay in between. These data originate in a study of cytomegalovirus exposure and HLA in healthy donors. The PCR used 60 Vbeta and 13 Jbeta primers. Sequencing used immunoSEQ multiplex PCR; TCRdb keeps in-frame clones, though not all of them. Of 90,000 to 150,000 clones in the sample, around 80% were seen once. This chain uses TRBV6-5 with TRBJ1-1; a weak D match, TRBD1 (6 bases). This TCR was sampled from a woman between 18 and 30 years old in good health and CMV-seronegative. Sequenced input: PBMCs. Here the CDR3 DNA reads TGTGCCAGCAGTCCGGACAGAAAGAACACTGAAGCTTTCTTT. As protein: CASSPDRKNTEAFF.